The rows below give T cell receptor beta chains drawn from one sample of a study of shared clonotypes between healthy human individuals. The repertoire was sequenced with immunoSEQ multiplex PCR; TCRdb's copy has only in-frame clones and lacks some. Of about 1 million clones in the sample, approximately 72% were seen once. Material for sequencing was memory CD4+ T cells sorted from blood. These receptors all stem from a man between 18 and 29 years old in good health. Both conserved end residues are part of each CDR3. The D gene is left open where the match is weak.

D gene	V gene	CDR3 length	J gene	CDR3 protein
NA	TRBV7-6	13	TRBJ2-7	CASSRSGSYEQYF
NA	TRBV2	12	TRBJ2-3	CASSRSTDTQYF
NA	TRBV4-1	14	TRBJ1-5	CASSQDAGNQPQHF
NA	TRBV5-1	15	TRBJ1-1	CASSLDGAPNTEAFF
NA	TRBV9	15	TRBJ1-2	CASSVDPGTSYGYTF
NA	TRBV19	13	TRBJ1-5	CASSRQINQPQHF
TRBD2	TRBV27	19	TRBJ2-1	CASSLVGLAGVGRYSEQFF
TRBD1	TRBV7-9	15	TRBJ2-7	CASSVATGGGHEQYF
NA	TRBV5-1	16	TRBJ1-3	CASSPTGFGAGITIYF
NA	TRBV28	13	TRBJ1-2	CASTGDRWGGYTF
TRBD1	TRBV19	14	TRBJ1-2	CASLRQGRDYGYTF
TRBD2	TRBV15	12	TRBJ2-2	CATSRGAGELFF
NA	TRBV6-6	15	TRBJ1-2	CASRDRTATNYGYTF